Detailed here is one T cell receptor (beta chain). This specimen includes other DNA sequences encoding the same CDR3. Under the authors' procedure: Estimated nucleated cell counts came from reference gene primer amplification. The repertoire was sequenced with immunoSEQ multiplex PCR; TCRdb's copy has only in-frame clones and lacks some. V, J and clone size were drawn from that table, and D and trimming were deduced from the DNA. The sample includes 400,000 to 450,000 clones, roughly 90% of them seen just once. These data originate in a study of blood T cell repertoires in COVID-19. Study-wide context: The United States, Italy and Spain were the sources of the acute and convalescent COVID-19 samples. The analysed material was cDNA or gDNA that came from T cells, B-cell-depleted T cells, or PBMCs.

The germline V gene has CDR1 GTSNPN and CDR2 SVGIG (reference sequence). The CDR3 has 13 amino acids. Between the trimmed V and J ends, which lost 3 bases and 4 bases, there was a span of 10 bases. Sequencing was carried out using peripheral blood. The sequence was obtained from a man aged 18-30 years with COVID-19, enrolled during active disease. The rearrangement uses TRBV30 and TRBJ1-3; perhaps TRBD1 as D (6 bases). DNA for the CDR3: TGTGCCTGGAGCACACAGGGAGGAAACACCATATATTTT. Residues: CAWSTQGGNTIYF.